These 8 T cell receptor beta chains came from one sample sequenced in a study of regulatory T cells in long-lasting Graves disease. In building TCR beta libraries, iRepertoire HTBI primers were used together with Arm-PCR of CDR3 regions. TCRdb re-analysed the multiplex PCR reads in MiXCR, keeping a single row per CDR3 protein. The repertoire holds 550,000 to 700,000 distinct CDR3 sequences, with more than 15% as singletons. Time point in this sample: newly diagnosed GD, antithyroid drugs for less than 3 months. Generation of the TCR library employed RNA extracted from PBMCs. These records were also assigned to another study, of T cells in Graves' hyperthyroidism and ophthalmopathy.

The source was peripheral blood mononuclear cells (PBMCs), collected at new diagnosis, from a patient treated with antithyroid drugs. These receptors originate from a man aged 18 to 30 with Graves disease.

Ten or more counts support this clonotype. The J gene is TRBJ2-1, the V gene TRBV30; D is unresolved. Looked up from germline, CDR1 is GTSNPN and CDR2 is SVGIG (reference sequence). V dropped 3 bases and J dropped 0 bases, with 6 bases sitting between them. The CDR3 loop spans 13 amino acids. The CDR3 loop reads CAWRVSSYNEQFF. The DNA of the CDR3 is TGTGCCTGGAGGGTAAGCTCCTACAATGAGCAGTTCTTC.

This clonotype occurred a few times. The chain couples TRBV6-1 to TRBJ2-7; TRBD2 might be the D (5 bases). V was shortened by 6 bases and J by 6 bases, with 9 bases between the two germline ends. Germline V gives CDR1 MNHNS, CDR2 SASEGT. This CDR3 has 11 residues. CDR3 sequence: CASRLAFEQYF. CDR3 sequence (DNA): TGTGCCAGCAGGCTAGCCTTCGAGCAGTACTTC.

This clonotype was observed many times. This chain joins TRBV7-9 and TRBJ1-5; D perhaps matches TRBD1 (6 bases). The V gene lost 4 bases and the J gene lost 6 bases, with 10 bases spanning the gap. In germline, CDR1 is SEHNR, CDR2 FQNEAQ (reference sequence). The CDR3 is 13 residues long. The CDR3 nucleotides are TGTGCCAGCAGCTCACAGGGAGGTCAGCCCCAGCATTTT. Translation: CASSSQGGQPQHF.

The sample holds a few counts of this clonotype. This chain uses TRBV6-2 or TRBV6-3 with TRBJ1-1; D remains unclear. This CDR3 region has 13 residues. Trimming shortened V by 6 bases and J by 5 bases, and 13 bases separated the two germline ends. CDR1 and CDR2 from the germline V gene are MNHEY and SVGEGT. CDR3 sequence (DNA): TGTGCCAGCAGGCCAGGCCGGGAGACTGAAGCTTTCTTT. It specifies CASRPGRETEAFF.

This clonotype was recorded a few times. V and J are TRBV5-4 and TRBJ2-5; D not resolved. Germline V gene lookup returns CDR1 SGHNT and CDR2 YYREEE (reference sequence). The CDR3 spans 14 residues. V lost 2 bases and J lost 7, with 15 bases in between. CDR3 DNA: TGTGCCAGCAGCTTTAGGGCTGCCCGCGGGACCCAGTACTTC. It translates to CASSFRAARGTQYF.

This clonotype has a handful of counts. The chain recombines TRBV28 with TRBJ1-1; no firm D call. The germline CDR1 and CDR2 sequences are MDHEN and SYDVKM. V lost 5 bases to trimming and J lost 0 bases, with 13 bases between them. The CDR3 consists of 15 residues. The DNA of the CDR3 is TGTGCCAGCAGTCCCGAAAGGGAGATGAACACTGAAGCTTTCTTT. Translating gives CASSPEREMNTEAFF.

This clonotype was detected a few times. The chain recombines TRBV5-1 with TRBJ1-3; D unclear. Trimming cost V 4 bases and J 1 base, with 12 bases left between them. CDR3 length: 15 residues. Germline V gene sequence: CDR1 SGHRS, CDR2 YFSETQ. CDR3 protein: CASSPLTGSGNTIYF. The CDR3 bases are TGCGCCAGCAGCCCCTTGACTGGTTCTGGAAACACCATATATTTT.

This clonotype was detected a few times. The CDR3 protein is CSARVGARGSYNEQFF. CDR3 bases: TGCAGTGCTAGAGTGGGGGCAAGGGGATCCTACAATGAGCAGTTCTTC. The chain links TRBV20-1 to TRBJ2-1; D is perhaps TRBD1 (6 bases). CDR1 and CDR2 (germline): DFQATT, SNEGSKA (reference sequence). Trimming removed 1 base from V and 1 base from J, with 14 bases in between. The CDR3 contains 16 residues.